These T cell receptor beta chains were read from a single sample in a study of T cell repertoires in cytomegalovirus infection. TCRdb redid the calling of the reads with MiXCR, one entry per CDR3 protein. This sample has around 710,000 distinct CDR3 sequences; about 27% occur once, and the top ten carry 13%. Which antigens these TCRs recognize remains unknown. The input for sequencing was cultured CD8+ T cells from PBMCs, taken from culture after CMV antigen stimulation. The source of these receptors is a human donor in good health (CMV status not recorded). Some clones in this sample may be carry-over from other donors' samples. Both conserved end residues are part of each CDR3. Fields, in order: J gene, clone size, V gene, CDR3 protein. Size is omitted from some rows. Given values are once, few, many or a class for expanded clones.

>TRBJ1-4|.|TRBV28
CASSLDLLQGTEKLFF
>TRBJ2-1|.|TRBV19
CASSSGTPVYNEQFF
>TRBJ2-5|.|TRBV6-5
CASSYFDSQETQYF
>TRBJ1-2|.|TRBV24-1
CATSDQTTGLYGYTF
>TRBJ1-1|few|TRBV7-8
CASSNRRDDGTTDTEAFF
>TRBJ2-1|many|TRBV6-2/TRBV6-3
CASSYPWDRVLYNEQFF
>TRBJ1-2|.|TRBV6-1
CASSERTNYGYTF
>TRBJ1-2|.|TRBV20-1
CSAPPEGLGYTF
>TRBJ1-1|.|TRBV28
CASSSHSVTDTEAFF
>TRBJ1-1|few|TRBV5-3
CASSFFLPTEAFF
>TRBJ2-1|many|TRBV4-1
CASSQDRNEQFF
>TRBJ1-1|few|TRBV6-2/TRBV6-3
CASNNRGTEAFF
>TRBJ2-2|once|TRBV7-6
CASSPTVLAGAGELFF
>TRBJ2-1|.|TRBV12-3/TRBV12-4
CASTQGGFEFF
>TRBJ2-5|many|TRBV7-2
CASSLARRGAEETQYF
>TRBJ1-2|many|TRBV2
CASSEDGYTF
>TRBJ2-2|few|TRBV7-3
CASSPDSYTGELFF
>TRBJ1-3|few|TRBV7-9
CASSFSGTAGNTIYF
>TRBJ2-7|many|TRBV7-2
CASSPPGGTYEQYF
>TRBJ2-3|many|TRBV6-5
CASSFQLAEGTDTQYF
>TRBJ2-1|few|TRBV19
CASSMGLDYEQFF
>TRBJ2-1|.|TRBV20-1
CSARDLGEGGNEQFF
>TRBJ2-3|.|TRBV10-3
CAINVIAGISTDTQYF
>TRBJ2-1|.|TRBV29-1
CSVEEQGRSYNEQFF
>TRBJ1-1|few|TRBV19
CASSIPGRPVGNTEAFF
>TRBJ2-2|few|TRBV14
CASSQDLRQHFTGELFF
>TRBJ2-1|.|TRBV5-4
CASSRVVWGRGAYNEQFF
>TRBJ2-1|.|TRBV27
CASSFAHEQFF
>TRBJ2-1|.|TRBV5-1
CASSLEGSGSHYNEQFF
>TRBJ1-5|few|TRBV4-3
CASSQSLVGQPQHF
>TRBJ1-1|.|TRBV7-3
CASTQNLGDTEAFF
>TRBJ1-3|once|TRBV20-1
CSAETGTYSGNTIYF
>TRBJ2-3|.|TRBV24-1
CATSKTGGRTDTQYF
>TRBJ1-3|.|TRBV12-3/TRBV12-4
CASRFSNTIYF
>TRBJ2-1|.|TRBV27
CASSLAQGPYNEQFF
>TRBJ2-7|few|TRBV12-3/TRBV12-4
CASSPPSGLAGTYEQYF
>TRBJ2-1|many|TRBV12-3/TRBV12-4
CASSSQGYEQFF
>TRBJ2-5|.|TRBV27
CASSLLEGYQETQYF
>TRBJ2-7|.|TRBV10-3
CAISPTGQGVGEQYF
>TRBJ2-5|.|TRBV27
CASRPIPGQGSGAQYF
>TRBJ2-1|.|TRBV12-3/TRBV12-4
CASSLLLGGLPYEQFF